This record looks at one T cell receptor (beta chain) sequence and its context. CDR3 size: 13 residues. Germline V gives CDR1 LGHNA, CDR2 YSLEER. Production of TCR beta cDNA relied on 5'RACE template switching with UMIs. TCRdb re-called the 5' RACE reads and catalogs CDR3 proteins one per entry, DNA excluded. The table for this sample gives about 260,000 distinct CDR3 sequences. These data come from a study of T cells expressing NK-cell markers. This sequence originates from a woman aged 18 to 75 in good health. The sample comprised blood T cells: a sorted CD56 or NKG2C T cell subset, CD4+ or CD8+ T cells, or bulk PBMC T cells (not recorded which). The V gene is TRBV4-3, the J gene TRBJ1-1; absent DNA, TCRdb's TRBD1 call cannot be checked. Here the CDR3 reads CASSSRGGVEAFF.